One and the same sample provided the 25 T cell receptor beta chains below, sequenced in a study of blood T cell repertoires in COVID-19. Produced via immunoSEQ multiplex PCR; TCRdb's table is partial and in-frame only. Among some 380,000 clones, roughly 90% were seen once, and the ten largest hold 6.5%. Sequenced: peripheral blood. The receptor source for this set is a man aged 18 to 35 with active or convalescent COVID-19.

This clone was picked up one time. This chain connects TRBV6-2 or TRBV6-3 to TRBJ2-4; D uncertain. The CDR3 loop spans 14 amino acids. CDR1 and CDR2 from the germline V gene are MNHEY and SVGEGT. V lost 2 bases and J lost 0, with 5 bases in between. The CDR3 nucleotides are TGTGCCAGCAGTTACAGCCTAGCCAAAAACATTCAGTACTTC. This translates into CASSYSLAKNIQYF.

The genes are TRBV9 and TRBJ1-4; D possibly corresponds to TRBD1 (6 bases). CDR3 length: 16 residues. The germline V and J ends were trimmed by 4 bases and 3 bases, with 16 bases remaining between them. The germline gives CDR1 SGDLS, CDR2 YYNGEE. The CDR3 reads CASSPRGGLANEKLFF. The CDR3 nucleotides are TGTGCCAGCAGCCCGAGGGGGGGGCTGGCTAATGAAAAACTGTTTTTT.

The chain is built from TRBV4-1 and TRBJ1-1; the D gene is possibly TRBD1 (5 bases). The CDR3 has 15 amino acids. V shed 2 bases and J shed 3 bases, with 13 bases lying between them. In germline, CDR1 is MGHRA, CDR2 YSYEKL. CDR3 sequence: CASSQSATAYTEAFF. The DNA of the CDR3 is TGCGCCAGCAGCCAATCCGCGACAGCCTACACTGAAGCTTTCTTT.

V usage is TRBV29-1 and J usage is TRBJ2-7; D may be TRBD2 (6 bases). The CDR3 spans 16 residues. Trimming removed 0 bases at V and 2 bases at J, with 17 bases between. CDR1 and CDR2 from the germline V gene are SQVTM and ANQGSEA. Here the CDR3 DNA reads TGCAGCGTTGAAGATCTACCGGCGGGGATGACCTACGAGCAGTACTTC. It codes for CSVEDLPAGMTYEQYF.

CDR3 DNA sequence: TGTGCCAGCTCCCTTCGATCCAGCGGGAGAATGGAGACCCAGTACTTC. It codes for CASSLRSSGRMETQYF. This rearrangement joins TRBV18 to TRBJ2-5, with 8 bases lining up with TRBD2. This CDR3 spans 16 amino acids. The V gene end was trimmed by 6 bases and the J gene end by 5 bases; junction bases not matched to a gene: 14. Germline CDR1 and CDR2: KGHSH and LQKENI.

Only a few counts were recorded for this clone. The chain employs TRBV7-9 and TRBJ1-1; TRBD1 might be the D (6 bases). V was clipped by 5 bases and J by 4 bases, with 11 bases between them. Germline assignment: CDR1 SEHNR and CDR2 FQNEAQ (reference sequence). CDR3 length: 13 residues. CDR3 in DNA: TGTGCCAGCAGCCCACAGGGAGTCACTGAAGCTTTCTTT. The encoded protein is CASSPQGVTEAFF.

This clone was seen only once. V and J are TRBV2 and TRBJ2-7, with D possibly being TRBD1 (5 bases). The CDR3 is 14 residues long. Germline lookup yields CDR1 SNHLY and CDR2 FYNNEI. V lost 4 bases and J 7 bases, leaving 17 bases between the germline ends. Here the CDR3 DNA reads TGTGCCAGCAGTGGGGGCAGGCCCTCGAGTGAGCAGTACTTC. Its protein is CASSGGRPSSEQYF.

As to this clone: Other DNA variants within this sample encode the same CDR3. V usage is TRBV28 and J usage is TRBJ2-7; D remains unclear. The CDR3 has 12 amino acids. The germline V and J ends were trimmed by 6 bases and 4 bases, with 10 bases remaining between them. Germline values: CDR1 MDHEN, CDR2 SYDVKM. CDR3 nucleotide sequence: TGTGCCAGCAGCCTAGTTAGGTACGAGCAGTACTTC. Residues: CASSLVRYEQYF.

The chain joins TRBV7-2 to TRBJ1-5; TRBD1 is a possible D gene (6 bases). V shed 4 bases and J shed 4 bases, with 17 bases lying between them. The CDR3 runs 16 residues. CDR1 SGHTA and CDR2 FQGNSA come from the germline V gene. Written as DNA, the CDR3 is TGTGCCAGCAGCTCTATGCCGGGACAAAATAATCAGCCCCAGCATTTT. Amino acid sequence: CASSSMPGQNNQPQHF.

This chain joins TRBV28 and TRBJ1-4; 9 nucleotides align to TRBD1. With 6 bases clipped from V and 8 bases from J, the junction kept 10 bases outside the gene matches. The CDR3 extends over 15 amino acids. From germline, CDR1 is MDHEN and CDR2 SYDVKM. CDR3 residues: CASSPSGTGYEKLFF. CDR3 in DNA: TGTGCCAGCAGCCCTTCCGGGACAGGGTACGAAAAACTGTTTTTT.

The rearrangement joins TRBV7-3 to TRBJ2-2; D unclear. CDR1 is SGHTA and CDR2 is FQGTGA in the germline V gene. Trimming removed 2 bases at V and 4 bases at J, with 8 bases between. The CDR3 spans 14 residues. DNA of the CDR3: TGTGCCAGCAGCTTATCGCTGAGCACCGGGGAGCTGTTTTTT. This codes for CASSLSLSTGELFF. The variable domain in full, completed from reference TRBV7-3 and TRBJ2-2, reads GAGVSQTPSNKVTEKGKYVELRCDPISGHTALYWYRQSLGQGPEFLIYFQGTGAADDSGLPNDRFFAVRPEGSVSTLKIQRTERGDSAVYLCASSLSLSTGELFFGEGSRLTVL.

This rearrangement joins TRBV4-3 to TRBJ2-1; TRBD2 might be the D (5 bases). The CDR3 has 17 amino acids. V was shortened by 0 bases and J by 4 bases, with 16 bases between the two germline ends. Looked up from germline, CDR1 is LGHNA and CDR2 is YSLEER. CDR3 bases: TGCGCCAGCAGCCAAGATTCCATAGCGTTCTCATACAATGAGCAGTTCTTC. This encodes CASSQDSIAFSYNEQFF.

The V and J genes are TRBV9 and TRBJ2-7; 8 positions agree with TRBD1. The germline V gene encodes CDR1 SGDLS and CDR2 YYNGEE. The CDR3 totals 14 residues. Trimming took 3 bases from V and 3 from J; bases not matched to a gene: 5. CDR3 DNA: TGTGCCAGCAGCGAGGGTGGGACAGGCTACGAGCAGTACTTC. As protein: CASSEGGTGYEQYF.

This chain links TRBV12-3 or TRBV12-4 with TRBJ1-5; 8 bases align to TRBD1. This CDR3 spans 13 amino acids. Trimming cost V 6 bases and J 6 bases; bases outside gene matches: 4. The CDR3 DNA is TGTGCCAGCAGGGACAGGGAGTCTCAGCCCCAGCATTTT. It specifies CASRDRESQPQHF.

This clone was counted a few times. For the CDR3, the DNA is TGTGCCACCAGTGGGACACACGATAGCAATCAGCCCCAGCATTTT. This gives the protein CATSGTHDSNQPQHF. This sequence joins TRBV24-1 and TRBJ1-5, with a tentative D call TRBD1 (5 bases). This CDR3 has 15 amino acids. In germline, CDR1 is KGHDR, CDR2 SFDVKD. Trimming stripped 5 bases from V and 0 bases from J, with 10 bases between.

This clone appeared once. The chain uses TRBV18 and TRBJ2-7; 12 bases align to TRBD2. This CDR3 has 17 residues. Germline V gene data show CDR1 as KGHSH and CDR2 as LQKENI. The V segment lost 5 bases and the J segment 3 bases; nucleotides outside the gene matches: 11. The CDR3 DNA is TGTGCCAGCTCAGGACCCGGGACTAGCGGGCAAGGCTACGAGCAGTACTTC. Protein sequence: CASSGPGTSGQGYEQYF.

This clone was detected once. The chain recombines TRBV11-3 with TRBJ2-7; D gene unclear. V lost 5 bases and J lost 0, with 14 bases in between. The CDR3 is made up of 15 amino acids. Germline V CDR1 and CDR2: SGHNT, YENEEA. The CDR3 nucleotides read TGTGCCAGCAGCCCTGGGCCGAATAGCTCCTACGAGCAGTACTTC. It encodes CASSPGPNSSYEQYF.

This clone was seen a single time. V and J are TRBV7-9 and TRBJ1-6, with TRBD1 matching 10 bases. CDR3 length equals 18 residues. The V gene end was trimmed by 4 bases and the J gene end by 8 bases; junction bases not matched to a gene: 14. CDR1 SEHNR and CDR2 FQNEAQ come from the germline V gene (reference sequence). This CDR3 is CASSSFGTGADRDSPLHF. The CDR3 DNA reads TGTGCCAGCAGCTCCTTCGGGACAGGGGCCGATCGTGATTCACCCCTCCACTTT.

The chain is built from TRBV2 and TRBJ1-2; no clear D gene. Germline CDR1 is SNHLY and CDR2 is FYNNEI. V was pared by 8 bases and J by 5 bases, with 18 bases between. This CDR3 spans 14 amino acids. The CDR3 sequence is CASRTEGARYGYTF. The DNA for the CDR3 is TGTGCCAGCCGTACAGAGGGCGCACGATATGGCTACACCTTC.

The chain carries TRBV28 and TRBJ2-3, with TRBD2 identical over 7 bases. The CDR3 is 15 amino acids. V shed 9 bases and J 3 bases; nucleotides not matched to a gene: 12. Germline CDR1 MDHEN, CDR2 SYDVKM. CDR3 residues: CASSDGGWKTDTQYF. CDR3 bases: TGTGCCAGTTCGGACGGGGGGTGGAAAACAGATACGCAGTATTTT.

The CDR3 region is CASIDRGSDEKLFF. The CDR3 DNA reads as TGTGCCAGTATTGATAGGGGATCGGATGAAAAACTGTTTTTT. The V call is TRBV19, the J call TRBJ1-4; the D gene is possibly TRBD1 (5 bases). The CDR3 has 14 amino acids. V lost 7 bases to trimming and J lost 6 bases, with 15 bases between them. CDR1 LNHDA and CDR2 SQIVND come from the germline V gene (reference sequence).

The CDR3 loop is CASMGSGGAKDTQYF. CDR3 bases: TGTGCCAGCATGGGTAGCGGGGGGGCAAAGGATACGCAGTATTTT. V is TRBV27 and J is TRBJ2-3, with TRBD2 matching over 11 bases. The V gene end was trimmed by 7 bases and the J gene end by 6 bases; junction bases not matched to a gene: 9. The CDR3 is made up of 15 amino acids. The V gene's germline CDR1 is MNHEY and CDR2 SMNVEV (reference sequence).

The chain couples TRBV7-2 to TRBJ2-7; 8 bases are shared with TRBD2. V trimming: 5 bases; J trimming: 4 bases; junction bases outside the gene matches: 10. Germline CDR1 reads SGHTA; CDR2 reads FQGNSA. CDR3 length: 15 residues. CDR3 bases: TGTGCCAGCAGCACCAAGGGGACTAGTTTATACGAGCAGTACTTC. Amino acid sequence: CASSTKGTSLYEQYF.

The chain couples TRBV7-8 to TRBJ1-1; D unresolved. Germline V lookup: CDR1 SGHVS, CDR2 FQNEAQ. Deletions cut 5 bases from V and 7 bases from J, with 23 bases between. The CDR3 totals 16 residues. In nucleotides, the CDR3 is TGTGCCAGCAGCCCCAGACGTGCCAGCGATCCGCTTGAAGCTTTCTTT. Translation: CASSPRRASDPLEAFF.

This clone was detected once. The chain couples TRBV19 to TRBJ2-7, with TRBD2 identical over 9 bases. The CDR3 sequence is 16 residues long. The V and J ends lost 6 bases and 2 bases, in that order; junction bases with no gene match: 11. The germline gives CDR1 LNHDA, CDR2 SQIVND (reference sequence). CDR3 in amino acids: CASSALGGGGTYEQYF. The CDR3 DNA reads as TGTGCCAGTAGCGCCCTCGGCGGGGGGGGAACCTACGAGCAGTACTTC.